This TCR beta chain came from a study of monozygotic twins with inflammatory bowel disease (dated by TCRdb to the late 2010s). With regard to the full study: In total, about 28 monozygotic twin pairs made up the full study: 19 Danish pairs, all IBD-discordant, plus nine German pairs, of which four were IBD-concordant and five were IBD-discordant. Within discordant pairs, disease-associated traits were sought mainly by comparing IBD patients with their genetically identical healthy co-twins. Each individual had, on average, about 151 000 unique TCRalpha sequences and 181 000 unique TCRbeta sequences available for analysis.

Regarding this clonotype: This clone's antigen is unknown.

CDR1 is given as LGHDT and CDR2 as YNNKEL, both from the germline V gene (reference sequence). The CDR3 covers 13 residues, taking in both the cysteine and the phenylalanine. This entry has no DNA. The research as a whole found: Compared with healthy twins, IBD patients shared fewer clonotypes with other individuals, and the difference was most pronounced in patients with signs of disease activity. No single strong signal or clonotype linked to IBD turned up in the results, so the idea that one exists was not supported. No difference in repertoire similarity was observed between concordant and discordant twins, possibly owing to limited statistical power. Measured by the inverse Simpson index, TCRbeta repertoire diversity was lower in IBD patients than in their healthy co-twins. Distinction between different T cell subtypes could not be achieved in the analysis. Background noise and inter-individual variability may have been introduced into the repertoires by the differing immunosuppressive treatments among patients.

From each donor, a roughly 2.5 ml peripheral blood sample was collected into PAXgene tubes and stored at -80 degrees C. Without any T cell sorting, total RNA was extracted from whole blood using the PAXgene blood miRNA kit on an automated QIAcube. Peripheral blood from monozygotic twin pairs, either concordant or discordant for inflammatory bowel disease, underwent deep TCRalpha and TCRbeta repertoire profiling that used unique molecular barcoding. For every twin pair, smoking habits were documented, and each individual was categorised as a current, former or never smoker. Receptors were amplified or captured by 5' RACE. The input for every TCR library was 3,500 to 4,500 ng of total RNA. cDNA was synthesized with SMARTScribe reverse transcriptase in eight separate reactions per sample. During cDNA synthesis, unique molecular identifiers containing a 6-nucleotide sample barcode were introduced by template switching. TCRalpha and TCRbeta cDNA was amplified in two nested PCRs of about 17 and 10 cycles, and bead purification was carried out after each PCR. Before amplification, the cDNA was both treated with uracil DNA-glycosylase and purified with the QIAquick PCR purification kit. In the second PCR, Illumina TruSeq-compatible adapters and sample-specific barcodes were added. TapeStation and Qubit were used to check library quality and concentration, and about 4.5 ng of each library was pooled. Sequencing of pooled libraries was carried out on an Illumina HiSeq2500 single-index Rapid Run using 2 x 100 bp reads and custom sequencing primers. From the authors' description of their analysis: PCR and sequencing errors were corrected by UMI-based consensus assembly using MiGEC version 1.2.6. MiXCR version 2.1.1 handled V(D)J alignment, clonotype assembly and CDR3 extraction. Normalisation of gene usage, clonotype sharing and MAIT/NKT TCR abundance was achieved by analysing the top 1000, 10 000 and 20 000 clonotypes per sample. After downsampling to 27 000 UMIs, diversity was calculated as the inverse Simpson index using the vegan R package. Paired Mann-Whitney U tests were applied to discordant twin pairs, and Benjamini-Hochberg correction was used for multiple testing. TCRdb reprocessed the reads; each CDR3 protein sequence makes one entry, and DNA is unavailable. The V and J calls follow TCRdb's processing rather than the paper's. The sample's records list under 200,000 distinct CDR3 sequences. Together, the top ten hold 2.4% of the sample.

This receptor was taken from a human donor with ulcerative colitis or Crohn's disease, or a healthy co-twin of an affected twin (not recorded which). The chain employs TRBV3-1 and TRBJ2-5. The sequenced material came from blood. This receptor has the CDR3 CASSQAQVETQYF.